A selection of T cell receptor beta chains follows, all from one sample in a study of neurological immune-mediated disorders. TCRdb processed the 5' RACE reads anew with MiXCR; each CDR3 protein has one entry. Of tens of thousands of distinct CDR3 sequences detected, 4.2% appear once; the ten largest clones hold about 3%. Sequencing was done on a sample of PBMCs. These receptor sequences come from a man in his fifties or sixties with multiple sclerosis. The CDR3 runs from the conserved cysteine through the conserved F or W. Each record gives: J gene, clone size, V gene, D gene, CDR3 DNA, CDR3 protein. A D gene is named only where the DNA matches it firmly. Clone size is shown for a subset of rows, as once, few, many or a class of expanded clone.

J gene: TRBJ2-1; clone size: many; V gene: TRBV7-8; D gene: .; CDR3 DNA: TGTGCCAGCAGCAAACCTAGCCTCAGTGAGCAGTTCTTC; CDR3 protein: CASSKPSLSEQFF
J gene: TRBJ1-3; clone size: many; V gene: TRBV5-1; D gene: .; CDR3 DNA: TGCGCCAGCAGCTTGGGTGAGCGCTCTGGAAACACCATATATTTT; CDR3 protein: CASSLGERSGNTIYF
J gene: TRBJ1-4; clone size: .; V gene: TRBV19; D gene: .; CDR3 DNA: TGTGCCAGTAAGGAGGACAGCCAACGTAATGAAAAACTGTTTTTT; CDR3 protein: CASKEDSQRNEKLFF
J gene: TRBJ1-2; clone size: .; V gene: TRBV20-1; D gene: TRBD1; CDR3 DNA: TGCAGTGCTAGAGAGGGCCACAGGGGTGACTATGGCTACACCTTC; CDR3 protein: CSAREGHRGDYGYTF
J gene: TRBJ2-2; clone size: many; V gene: TRBV5-1; D gene: TRBD1; CDR3 DNA: TGCGCCAGCAGCGACAGGGCCGGGGAGCTGTTTTTT; CDR3 protein: CASSDRAGELFF
J gene: TRBJ2-2; clone size: few; V gene: TRBV7-3; D gene: TRBD2; CDR3 DNA: TGTGCCAGCAGCAGGAGACTAGCGGGGCGCCAGGCGGGCACCGGGGAGCTGTTTTTT; CDR3 protein: CASSRRLAGRQAGTGELFF
J gene: TRBJ2-1; clone size: .; V gene: TRBV7-2; D gene: .; CDR3 DNA: TGTGCCAGCAGCTTAGCGTCGCTTTGGGGTGAGCAGTTCTTC; CDR3 protein: CASSLASLWGEQFF
J gene: TRBJ2-5; clone size: many; V gene: TRBV5-1; D gene: .; CDR3 DNA: TGCGCCAGCAGCGCCCGGACAATACAAGAGACCCAGTACTTC; CDR3 protein: CASSARTIQETQYF
J gene: TRBJ2-1; clone size: few; V gene: TRBV10-3; D gene: .; CDR3 DNA: TGTGCCATCAGTGACCCCGGGAGAAGTTACAATGAGCAGTTCTTC; CDR3 protein: CAISDPGRSYNEQFF
J gene: TRBJ1-5; clone size: .; V gene: TRBV6-6; D gene: TRBD1; CDR3 DNA: TGTGCCAGCAGCCCGGACAGGGATAAGAGTAGCAATCAGCCCCAGAATTTT; CDR3 protein: CASSPDRDKSSNQPQNF
J gene: TRBJ2-4; clone size: many; V gene: TRBV29-1; D gene: .; CDR3 DNA: TGCAGCGTTTCTCCCACGCCCGGAGCCAAAAACATTCAGTACTTC; CDR3 protein: CSVSPTPGAKNIQYF
J gene: TRBJ1-2; clone size: .; V gene: TRBV12-2; D gene: .; CDR3 DNA: TGTGCAAGTCGCTTAGCCCTTCTGGATCCTTTAGGCTATGGCTACACCTTC; CDR3 protein: CASRLALLDPLGYGYTF
J gene: TRBJ2-2; clone size: many; V gene: TRBV5-1; D gene: .; CDR3 DNA: TGCGCCAGCAGCCAACTGGGGATCGGGGAGCTGTTTTTT; CDR3 protein: CASSQLGIGELFF
J gene: TRBJ1-5; clone size: many; V gene: TRBV2; D gene: .; CDR3 DNA: TGTGCCAGCAGAGCTGCCGGGACCCAAAATCAGCCCCAGCATTTT; CDR3 protein: CASRAAGTQNQPQHF
J gene: TRBJ2-5; clone size: many; V gene: TRBV7-7; D gene: TRBD2; CDR3 DNA: TGTGCCAGCAGCTCGGGACTAGCGGGAGAGACCCAGTACTTC; CDR3 protein: CASSSGLAGETQYF
J gene: TRBJ1-5; clone size: many; V gene: TRBV4-1; D gene: .; CDR3 DNA: TGCGCCAGCAGCCAGGGCTTTGACCGACTCAATCAGCCCCAGCATTTT; CDR3 protein: CASSQGFDRLNQPQHF
J gene: TRBJ2-3; clone size: many; V gene: TRBV20-1; D gene: .; CDR3 DNA: TGCAGTGCTCCTCAGGGTTTAGGGACAGATACGCAGTATTTT; CDR3 protein: CSAPQGLGTDTQYF
J gene: TRBJ2-5; clone size: .; V gene: TRBV15; D gene: .; CDR3 DNA: TGTGCCACCAGTCTGCGGGCAGAGACCCAGTACTTC; CDR3 protein: CATSLRAETQYF
J gene: TRBJ2-5; clone size: many; V gene: TRBV10-3; D gene: TRBD2; CDR3 DNA: TGTGCCATCAGTGAATCTGCGGGAGAGGAGACCCAGTACTTC; CDR3 protein: CAISESAGEETQYF
J gene: TRBJ2-5; clone size: few; V gene: TRBV20-1; D gene: .; CDR3 DNA: TGCAGTGCTAGCAAAGAGGGGGGGAATCAAGAGACCCAGTACTTC; CDR3 protein: CSASKEGGNQETQYF
J gene: TRBJ1-6; clone size: many; V gene: TRBV3-1; D gene: .; CDR3 DNA: TGTGCCAGCAGCCAGACCCCCGAGCCAACAGTAATGACCCTCAACTTT; CDR3 protein: CASSQTPEPTVMTLNF
J gene: TRBJ2-7; clone size: .; V gene: TRBV5-5; D gene: .; CDR3 DNA: TGTGCCAGCAGCCCGGAAAACACCTACGAGCAGTACTTC; CDR3 protein: CASSPENTYEQYF
J gene: TRBJ1-3; clone size: many; V gene: TRBV12-3/TRBV12-4; D gene: .; CDR3 DNA: TGTGCCAGCAGTTTAGCGCAACCCCGCTCTGGAAACACCATATATTTT; CDR3 protein: CASSLAQPRSGNTIYF